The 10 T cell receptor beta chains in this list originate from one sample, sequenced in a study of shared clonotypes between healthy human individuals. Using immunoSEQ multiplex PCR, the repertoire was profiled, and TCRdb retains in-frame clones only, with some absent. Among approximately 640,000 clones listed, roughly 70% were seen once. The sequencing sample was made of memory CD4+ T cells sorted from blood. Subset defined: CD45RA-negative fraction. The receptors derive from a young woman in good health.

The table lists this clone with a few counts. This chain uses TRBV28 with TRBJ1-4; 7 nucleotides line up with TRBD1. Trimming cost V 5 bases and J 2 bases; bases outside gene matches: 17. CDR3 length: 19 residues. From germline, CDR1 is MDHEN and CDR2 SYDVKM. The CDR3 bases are TGTGCCAGCAGTCCCCGCCCCGGGACAGCCTACGGGACTAATGAAAAACTGTTTTTT. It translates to CASSPRPGTAYGTNEKLFF.

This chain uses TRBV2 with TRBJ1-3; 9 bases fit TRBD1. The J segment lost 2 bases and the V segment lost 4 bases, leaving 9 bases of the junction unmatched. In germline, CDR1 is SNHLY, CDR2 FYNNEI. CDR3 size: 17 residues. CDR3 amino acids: CASSAGTGNLAGNTIYF. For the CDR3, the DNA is TGTGCCAGCAGTGCCGGGACAGGGAACCTGGCTGGAAACACCATATATTTT.

As DNA, the CDR3 is TGTGCCAGCAGTTACAACAGGGGGCCCTTCCCAATGACCCAGTACTTC. This translates into CASSYNRGPFPMTQYF. The chain carries TRBV6-5 and TRBJ2-5, with 9 bases lining up with TRBD1. Germline V gene data show CDR1 as MNHEY and CDR2 as SVGAGI. The CDR3 is 16 amino acids. V shed 2 bases, J shed 7 bases, and the junction held 11 bases outside the gene matches.

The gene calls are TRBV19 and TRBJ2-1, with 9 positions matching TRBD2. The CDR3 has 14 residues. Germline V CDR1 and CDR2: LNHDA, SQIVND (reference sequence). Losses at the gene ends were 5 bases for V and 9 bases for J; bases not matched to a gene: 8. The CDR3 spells CASSLRREGSEQFF. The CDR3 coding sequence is TGTGCCAGTAGTTTGCGGCGGGAGGGATCTGAGCAGTTCTTC.

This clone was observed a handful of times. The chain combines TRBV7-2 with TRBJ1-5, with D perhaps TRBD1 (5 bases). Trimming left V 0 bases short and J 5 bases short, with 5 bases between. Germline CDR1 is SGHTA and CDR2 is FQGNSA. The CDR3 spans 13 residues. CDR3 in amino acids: CASSLAGDQPQHF. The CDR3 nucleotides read TGTGCCAGCAGCTTAGCAGGGGATCAGCCCCAGCATTTT.

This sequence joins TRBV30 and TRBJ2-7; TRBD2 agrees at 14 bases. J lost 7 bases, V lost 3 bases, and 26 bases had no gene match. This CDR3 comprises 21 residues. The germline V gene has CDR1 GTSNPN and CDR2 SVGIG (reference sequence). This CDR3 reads CAWRPLFQGSTGTSGSGEQYF. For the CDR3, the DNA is TGTGCCTGGAGGCCCCTTTTCCAGGGGTCAACCGGGACTAGCGGGAGTGGAGAGCAGTACTTC. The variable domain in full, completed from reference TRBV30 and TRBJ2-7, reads SQTIHQWPATLVQPVGSPLSLECTVEGTSNPNLYWYRQAAGRGLQLLFYSVGIGQISSEVPQNLSASRPQDRQFILSSKKLLLSDSGFYLCAWRPLFQGSTGTSGSGEQYFGPGTRLTVT.

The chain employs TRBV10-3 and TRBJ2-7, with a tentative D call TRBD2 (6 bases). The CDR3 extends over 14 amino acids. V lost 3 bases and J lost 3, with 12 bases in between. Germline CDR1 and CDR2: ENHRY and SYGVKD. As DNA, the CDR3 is TGTGCCATCAGTGATCCGGGGGTGGGCTACGAGCAGTACTTC. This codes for CAISDPGVGYEQYF.

In nucleotides, the CDR3 is TGTGCCAGCAGTGAGGGACAGGGGAGGCGGGAAAAACTGTTTTTT. The encoded protein is CASSEGQGRREKLFF. This rearrangement joins TRBV2 to TRBJ1-4, with 10 positions matching TRBD1. Germline-derived CDR1 and CDR2 are SNHLY and FYNNEI. The CDR3 spans 15 residues. J was trimmed by 8 bases and V by 3 bases; bases with no gene match: 6.

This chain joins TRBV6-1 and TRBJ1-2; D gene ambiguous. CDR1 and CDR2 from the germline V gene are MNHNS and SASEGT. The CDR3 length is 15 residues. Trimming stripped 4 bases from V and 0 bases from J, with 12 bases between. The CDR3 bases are TGTGCCAGCAGTGCGAGCCCTTCGGCTAACTATGGCTACACCTTC. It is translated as CASSASPSANYGYTF.

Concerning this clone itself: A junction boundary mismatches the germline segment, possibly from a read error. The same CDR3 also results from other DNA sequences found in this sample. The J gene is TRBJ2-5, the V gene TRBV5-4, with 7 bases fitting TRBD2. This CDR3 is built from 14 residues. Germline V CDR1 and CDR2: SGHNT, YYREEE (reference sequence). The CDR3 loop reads CASSLGGGQETQYF. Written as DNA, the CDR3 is TGTGCCAGCAGTTTGGGGGGAGGGCAGGAGACCCAGTACTTC.